This T cell receptor (beta chain) is drawn from a study of Graves' ophthalmopathy and Graves' hyperthyroidism. Overall study: Peripheral blood was gathered at the point of initial diagnosis, before any treatment started. Study conclusions and caveats: Built on 13 signatures, a model told ophthalmopathy apart from stable hyperthyroidism with approximately 91% sensitivity and over 80% specificity.

Trimming cost V 0 bases and J 0 bases, with 5 bases left between them. There are 14 residues in the CDR3. Germline CDR1 reads MGHRA; CDR2 reads YSYEKL. Only a few counts were recorded for this clonotype. No antigen is known for it. Amplifying from RNA transcripts, the study obtained TCR beta CDR3 regions. The workflow started with a first-round RT-PCR run with HTBI primers and then moved on to a second-round multiplex PCR. TCRdb reprocessed the multiplex PCR reads with MiXCR, giving one entry per CDR3 protein. Among over 500,000 distinct CDR3 sequences listed, about 24% were seen once. Absence of ophthalmopathy within 18 months of follow-up defined stable hyperthyroidism. The diagnosis combined clinical symptoms, thyroxine, TRAb, thyroid ultrasound and orbital computed tomography scans.

The sequence came from a woman under 30 with stable Graves' hyperthyroidism. Some clones in this sample may be carry-over from other donors' samples. V is TRBV4-1 and J is TRBJ1-1; D remains ambiguous. The sequenced sample consisted of peripheral blood. In nucleotides, the CDR3 is TGCGCCAGCAGCCAAGATGACCTGAACACTGAAGCTTTCTTT. Translating it yields CASSQDDLNTEAFF.